This note documents a single T cell receptor beta chain sequence. The sample originates from a study of CD8+ T cells in alopecia areata. Study at large: Percent affected scalp area, the SALT score, rated treated patients' severity.

Treatment noted: oral pan-JAK inhibitor, 5-10 mg twice daily. Obtained from alopecia areata patients were lesional scalp punch biopsies along with peripheral blood. TCR sequencing used cDNA made by reverse transcription of extracted RNA. Here immunoSEQ multiplex PCR was the method, and the copy in TCRdb shows in-frame clones only, minus some. The table lists fewer than 100,000 clones, roughly two thirds of them singletons, with 15% in the top ten. This sequence originates from a human donor with alopecia areata. Material: CD8+ T cells sorted from blood, obtained at week 4, from a patient treated with tofacitinib.

The CDR3 DNA is TGTGCCAGCAGCTTAGTTGGCAGAAGTAACACTGAAGCTTTCTTT. Translating it yields CASSLVGRSNTEAFF. The chain employs TRBV7-9 and TRBJ1-1; D unclear. Germline CDR1 is SEHNR and CDR2 is FQNEAQ (reference sequence). The ends were cut back, 1 base at V and 2 bases at J, with 11 bases in the middle. The CDR3 totals 15 residues.